This T cell receptor beta chain was documented in a study of T cell changes during pregnancy in multiple sclerosis. Using immunoSEQ multiplex PCR, the repertoire was profiled, and TCRdb retains in-frame clones only, with some absent. The sample lists about 85,000 clones; just over 90% were seen once. This CDR3 contains 14 residues. The V gene's germline CDR1 is SGHTA and CDR2 FQGNSA. V lost 2 bases, J lost 7 bases, and 9 bases lay in between. V and J are TRBV7-2 and TRBJ1-6; D may be TRBD1 (5 bases). This TCR was sampled from a female donor with multiple sclerosis, enrolled in a pregnancy study. The specimen was peripheral blood, collected in the first trimester of pregnancy. CDR3 amino acids: CASSLQGANSPLHF. The CDR3 coding sequence is TGTGCCAGCAGCTTACAGGGTGCGAATTCACCCCTCCACTTT. Drawing the rest from reference TRBV7-2 and TRBJ1-6, the complete variable domain is GAGVSQSPSNKVTEKGKDVELRCDPISGHTALYWYRQSLGQGLEFLIYFQGNSAPDKSGLPSDRFSAERTGGSVSTLTIQRTQQEDSAVYLCASSLQGANSPLHFGNGTRLTVT.